This T cell receptor (beta chain) was observed in a study of cytomegalovirus exposure and HLA in healthy donors. Whole-study context: Genotyping of 398 donors showed that around 86% belonged to the Caucasian-associated ancestry cluster.

It was with 60 Vbeta and 13 Jbeta primers that the PCR ran. In the authors' methods: It was a later analysis that counted about 80 million unique TCR beta chains, of which about 10 million were shared. The repertoire was sequenced with immunoSEQ multiplex PCR; TCRdb's copy has only in-frame clones and lacks some. V and J calls and clone size are those listed in that table; D and trimming were worked out from the DNA. Seen here are 150,000 to 200,000 clones, 82% observed once, and the top ten hold roughly 0.098%. These donors counted as nominally healthy when sampled, but unrecorded immune exposures were likely. Germline assignment: CDR1 SQVTM and CDR2 ANQGSEA. The CDR3 runs to 12 residues. Between the trimmed V and J ends, which lost 4 bases and 0 bases, there was a span of 6 bases. As concerns this clone: The antigen remains unidentified.

The study, taken as a whole, reports: Cytomegalovirus-associated TCR beta chains were listed, numbering roughly 150.

Sequenced material: PBMCs. The rearrangement uses TRBV29-1 and TRBJ1-2; no definite D call. The TCR comes from a boy younger than 10 in good health and CMV-seronegative. CDR3 bases: TGCAGCGTTGGGGGAGCTAACTATGGCTACACCTTC. Its translation: CSVGGANYGYTF.